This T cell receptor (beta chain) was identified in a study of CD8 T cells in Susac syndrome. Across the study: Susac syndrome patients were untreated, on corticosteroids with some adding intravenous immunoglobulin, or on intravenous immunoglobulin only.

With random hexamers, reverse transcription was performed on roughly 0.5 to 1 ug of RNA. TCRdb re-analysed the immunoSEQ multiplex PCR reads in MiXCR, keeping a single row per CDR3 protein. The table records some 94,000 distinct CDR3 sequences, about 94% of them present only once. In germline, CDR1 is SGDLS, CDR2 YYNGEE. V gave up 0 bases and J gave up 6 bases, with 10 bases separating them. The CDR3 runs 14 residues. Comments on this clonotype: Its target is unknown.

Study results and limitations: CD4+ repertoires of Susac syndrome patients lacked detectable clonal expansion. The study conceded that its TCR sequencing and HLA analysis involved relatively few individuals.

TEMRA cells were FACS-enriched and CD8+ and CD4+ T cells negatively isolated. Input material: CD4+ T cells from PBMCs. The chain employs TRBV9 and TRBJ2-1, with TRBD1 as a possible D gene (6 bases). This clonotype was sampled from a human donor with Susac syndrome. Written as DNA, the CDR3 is TGTGCCAGCAGCGTAGGGGGGCTACCCAATGAGCAGTTCTTC. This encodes CASSVGGLPNEQFF.